This TCR beta chain was sequenced during a study of T-cell memory formation after mild COVID-19. On the study more broadly: TCR clusters showed largely donor specificity. The study's findings and limits: Cross-reactive memory appears to have joined, as suggested by some responding clones showing up in pre-infection memory.

TCRdb recomputed calls from the 5' RACE reads with MiXCR, one row per CDR3 protein. The sample lists more than 450,000 distinct CDR3 sequences, about a sixth occurring once. On this clonotype itself: No antigen is known for it.

Sequencing input: PBMCs or a T cell subset sorted from them (not recorded which). This receptor was taken from an adult woman who had mild COVID-19 (a few samples of this study predate the infection). Cell type and time point are not known.

The CDR3 reads CATSNPGTGSDNEQFF. CDR3 in DNA: TGTGCCACCAGTAACCCCGGGACAGGGTCCGACAATGAGCAGTTCTTC. The rearrangement links TRBV15 to TRBJ2-1, with 9 positions matching TRBD1. After removal of 6 bases from V and 5 bases from J, the junction contained 11 bases not matched to a gene. Germline V CDR1 and CDR2: LNHNV, YYDKDF (reference sequence). The CDR3 is made up of 16 amino acids.